This T cell receptor (beta chain) was identified during a study of shared clonotypes between healthy human individuals. The study, taken as a whole, reports: Generation probabilities were higher for clonotypes shared across all four sorted-subset donors than for unshared ones.

For every subset, genomic DNA was evenly distributed across several immunoSEQ plates. Generated by immunoSEQ multiplex PCR, the TCRdb table keeps only in-frame clones and is missing some. The data hold about 1.1 million clones, with approximately 77% observed a single time. The germline CDR1 and CDR2 sequences are SNHLY and FYNNEI. Trimming cost V 1 base and J 4 bases, with 16 bases left between them. CDR3 length: 16 amino acids. Only Caucasian adults living in Nashville, Tennessee made up the donor group. In the case of this clone: Its specificity is unknown.

This clonotype was obtained from a man aged 18 to 29 in good health. Some clones in this sample may be carry-over from other donors' samples. This rearrangement joins TRBV2 to TRBJ2-5; D unclear. Sequenced input: memory CD4+ T cells from PBMCs. Subset in this sample: CD45RA-negative fraction. CDR3 region: CASSEGSSSSRETQYF. CDR3 nucleotides: TGTGCCAGCAGTGAAGGTAGTAGTAGTTCTCGAGAGACCCAGTACTTC.